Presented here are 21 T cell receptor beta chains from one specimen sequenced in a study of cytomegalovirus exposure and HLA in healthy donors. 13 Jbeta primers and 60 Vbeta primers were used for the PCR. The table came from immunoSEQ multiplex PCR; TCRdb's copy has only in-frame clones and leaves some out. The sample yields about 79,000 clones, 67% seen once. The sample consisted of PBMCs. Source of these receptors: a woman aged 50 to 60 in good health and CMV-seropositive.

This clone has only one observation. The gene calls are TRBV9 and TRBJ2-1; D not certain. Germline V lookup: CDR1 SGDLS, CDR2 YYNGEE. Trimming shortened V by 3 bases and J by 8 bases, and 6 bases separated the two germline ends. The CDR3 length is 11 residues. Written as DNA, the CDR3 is TGTGCCAGCAGCGCTTTCGATGAGCAGTTCTTC. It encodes CASSAFDEQFF.

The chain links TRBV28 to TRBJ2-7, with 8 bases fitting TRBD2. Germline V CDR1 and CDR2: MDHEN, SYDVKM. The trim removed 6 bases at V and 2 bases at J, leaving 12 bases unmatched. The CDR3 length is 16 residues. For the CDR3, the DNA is TGTGCCAGCAGCCGAGCCGGGGGGGGCTGGGCCTACGAGCAGTACGTC. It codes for CASSRAGGGWAYEQYV.

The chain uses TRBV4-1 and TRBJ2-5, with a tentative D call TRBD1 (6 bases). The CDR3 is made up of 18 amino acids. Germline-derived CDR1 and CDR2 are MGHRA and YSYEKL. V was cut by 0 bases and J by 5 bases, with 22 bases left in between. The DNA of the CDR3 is TGCGCCAGCAGCCAAGACGAGGGGGACGGGACCATTGGGGAGACCCAGTACTTC. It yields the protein CASSQDEGDGTIGETQYF.

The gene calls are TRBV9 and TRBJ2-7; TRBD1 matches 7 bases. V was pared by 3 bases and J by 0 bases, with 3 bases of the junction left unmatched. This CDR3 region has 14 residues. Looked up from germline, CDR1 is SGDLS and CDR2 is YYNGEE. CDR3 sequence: CASSARDSSYEQYF. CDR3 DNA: TGTGCCAGCAGCGCCAGGGACAGCTCCTACGAGCAGTACTTC.

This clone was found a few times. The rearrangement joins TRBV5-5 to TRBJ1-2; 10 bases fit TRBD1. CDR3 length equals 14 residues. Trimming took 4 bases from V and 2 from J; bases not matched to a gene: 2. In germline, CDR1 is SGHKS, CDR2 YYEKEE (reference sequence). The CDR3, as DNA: TGTGCCAGCAGCCCGGGACAGGGGAACTATGGCTACACCTTC. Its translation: CASSPGQGNYGYTF.

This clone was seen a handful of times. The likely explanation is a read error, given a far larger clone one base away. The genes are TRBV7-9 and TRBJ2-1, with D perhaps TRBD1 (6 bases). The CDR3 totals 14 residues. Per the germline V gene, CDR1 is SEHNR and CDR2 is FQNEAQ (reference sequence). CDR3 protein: CASRGQSSYNEQLF. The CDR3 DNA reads TGTGCCAGCAGAGGACAGAGCTCCTACAATGAGCAGCTCTTC.

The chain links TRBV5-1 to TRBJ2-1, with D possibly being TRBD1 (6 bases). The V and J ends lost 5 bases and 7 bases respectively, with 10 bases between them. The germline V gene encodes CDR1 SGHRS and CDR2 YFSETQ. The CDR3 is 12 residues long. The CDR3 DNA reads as TGCGCCAGCAGACAAGGGGGAAATGAGCAGTTCTTC. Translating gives CASRQGGNEQFF. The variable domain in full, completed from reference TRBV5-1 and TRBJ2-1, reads KAGVTQTPRYLIKTRGQQVTLSCSPISGHRSVSWYQQTPGQGLQFLFEYFSETQRNKGNFPGRFSGRQFSNSRSEMNVSTLELGDSALYLCASRQGGNEQFFGPGTRLTVL.

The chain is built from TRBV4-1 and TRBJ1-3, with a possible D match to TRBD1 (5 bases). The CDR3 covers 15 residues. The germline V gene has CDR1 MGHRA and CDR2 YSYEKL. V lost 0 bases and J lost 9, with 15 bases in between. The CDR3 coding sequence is TGCGCCAGCAGCCAAGAAGCCCAGGGTAGCGGCACCATATATTTT. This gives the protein CASSQEAQGSGTIYF.

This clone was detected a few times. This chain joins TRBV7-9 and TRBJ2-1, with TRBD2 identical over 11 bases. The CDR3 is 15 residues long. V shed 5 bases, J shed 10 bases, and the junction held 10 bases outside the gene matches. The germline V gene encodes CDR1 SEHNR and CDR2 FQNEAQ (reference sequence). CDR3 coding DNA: TGTGCCAGCAGCCCCCTTAGCGGGGGGGCAGGCGAGCAGTTCTTC. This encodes CASSPLSGGAGEQFF. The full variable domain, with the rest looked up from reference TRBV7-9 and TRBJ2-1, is DTGVSQNPRHKITKRGQNVTFRCDPISEHNRLYWYRQTLGQGPEFLTYFQNEAQLEKSRLLSDRFSAERPKGSFSTLEIQRTEQGDSAMYLCASSPLSGGAGEQFFGPGTRLTVL.

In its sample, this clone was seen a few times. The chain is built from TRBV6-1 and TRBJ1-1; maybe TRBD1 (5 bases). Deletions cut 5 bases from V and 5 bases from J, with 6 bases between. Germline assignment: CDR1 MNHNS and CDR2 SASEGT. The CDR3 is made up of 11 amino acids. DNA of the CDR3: TGTGCCAGCAGTCAGGGTACTGAAGCTTTCTTT. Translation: CASSQGTEAFF.

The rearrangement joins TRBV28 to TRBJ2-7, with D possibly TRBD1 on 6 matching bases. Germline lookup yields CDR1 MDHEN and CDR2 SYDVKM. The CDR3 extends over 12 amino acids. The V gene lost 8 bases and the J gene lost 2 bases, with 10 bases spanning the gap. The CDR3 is CASRTDTYEQYF. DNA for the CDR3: TGTGCCAGCCGGACAGATACCTACGAGCAGTACTTC.

CDR3: CASKGPTQETQYF. Written as DNA, the CDR3 is TGTGCCAGTAAGGGGCCAACCCAAGAGACCCAGTACTTC. The chain combines TRBV19 with TRBJ2-5; D possibly corresponds to TRBD1 (5 bases). Germline assignment: CDR1 LNHDA and CDR2 SQIVND (reference sequence). Trimming removed 7 bases at V and 1 base at J, with 10 bases between. This CDR3 comprises 13 residues.

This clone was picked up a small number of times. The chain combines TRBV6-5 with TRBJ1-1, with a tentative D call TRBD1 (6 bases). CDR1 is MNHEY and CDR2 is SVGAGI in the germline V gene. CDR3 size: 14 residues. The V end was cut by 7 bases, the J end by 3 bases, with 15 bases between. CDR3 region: CASNYGTSHTEAFF. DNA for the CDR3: TGTGCCAGCAACTACGGGACATCGCACACTGAAGCTTTCTTT.

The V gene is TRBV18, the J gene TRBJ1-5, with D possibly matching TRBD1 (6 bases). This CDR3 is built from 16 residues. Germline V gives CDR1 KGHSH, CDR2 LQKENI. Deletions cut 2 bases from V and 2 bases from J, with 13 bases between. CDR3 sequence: CASSPNRAMGNQPQHF. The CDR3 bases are TGTGCCAGCTCACCAAACAGGGCCATGGGCAATCAGCCCCAGCATTTT. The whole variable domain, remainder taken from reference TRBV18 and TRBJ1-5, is NAGVMQNPRHLVRRRGQEARLRCSPMKGHSHVYWYRQLPEEGLKFMVYLQKENIIDESGMPKERFSAEFPKEGPSILRIQQVVRGDSAAYFCASSPNRAMGNQPQHFGDGTRLSIL.

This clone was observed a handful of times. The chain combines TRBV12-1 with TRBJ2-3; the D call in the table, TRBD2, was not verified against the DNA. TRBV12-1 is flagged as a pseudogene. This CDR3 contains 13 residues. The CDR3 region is CASSFAYTDTQYF. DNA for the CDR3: TGTGCCAGCAGCTTTGCGTACACAGATACGCAGTATTTT.

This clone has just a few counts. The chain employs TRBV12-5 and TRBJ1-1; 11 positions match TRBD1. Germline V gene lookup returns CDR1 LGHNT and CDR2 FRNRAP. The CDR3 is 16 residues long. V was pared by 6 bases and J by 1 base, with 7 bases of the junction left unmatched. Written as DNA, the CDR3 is TGTGCTAGTGGACCTCCGGGACAGGGGGGGAACACTGAAGCTTTCTTT. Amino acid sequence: CASGPPGQGGNTEAFF. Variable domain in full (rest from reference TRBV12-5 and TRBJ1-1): DARVTQTPRHKVTEMGQEVTMRCQPILGHNTVFWYRQTMMQGLELLAYFRNRAPLDDSGMPKDRFSAEMPDATLATLKIQPSEPRDSAVYFCASGPPGQGGNTEAFFGQGTRLTVV.

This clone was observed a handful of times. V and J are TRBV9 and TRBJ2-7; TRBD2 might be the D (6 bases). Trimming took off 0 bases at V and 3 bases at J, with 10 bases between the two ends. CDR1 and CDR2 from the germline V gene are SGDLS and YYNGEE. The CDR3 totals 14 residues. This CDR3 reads CASSVVGGVYEQYV. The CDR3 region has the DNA TGTGCCAGCAGCGTAGTAGGCGGGGTCTACGAGCAGTACGTC.

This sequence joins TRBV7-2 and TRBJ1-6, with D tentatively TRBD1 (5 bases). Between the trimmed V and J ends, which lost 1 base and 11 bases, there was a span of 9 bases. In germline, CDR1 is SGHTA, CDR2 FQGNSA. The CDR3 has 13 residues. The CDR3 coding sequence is TGTGCCAGCAGCTTAGACGCAGGGACACCCCTCCACTTT. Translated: CASSLDAGTPLHF.

CDR3 sequence: CASSGGGQSLDTQYF. In nucleotides, the CDR3 is TGTGCCAGCAGCGGGGGGGGCCAGTCATTAGATACGCAGTATTTT. This rearrangement joins TRBV9 to TRBJ2-3; TRBD2 is a possible D gene (7 bases). With 3 bases removed from V and 5 bases from J, the gap between germline ends came to 16 bases. This CDR3 region has 15 residues. Germline assignment: CDR1 SGDLS and CDR2 YYNGEE.

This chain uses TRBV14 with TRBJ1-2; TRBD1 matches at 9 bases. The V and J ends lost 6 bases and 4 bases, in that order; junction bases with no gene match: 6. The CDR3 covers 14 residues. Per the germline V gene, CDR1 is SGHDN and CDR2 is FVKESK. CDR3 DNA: TGTGCCAGCAGACGGACAGGGGCGGGCTATGGCTACACCTTC. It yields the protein CASRRTGAGYGYTF. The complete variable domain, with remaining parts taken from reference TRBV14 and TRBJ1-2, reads EAGVTQFPSHSVIEKGQTVTLRCDPISGHDNLYWYRRVMGKEIKFLLHFVKESKQDESGMPNNRFLAERTGGTYSTLKVQPAELEDSGVYFCASRRTGAGYGYTFGSGTRLTVV.

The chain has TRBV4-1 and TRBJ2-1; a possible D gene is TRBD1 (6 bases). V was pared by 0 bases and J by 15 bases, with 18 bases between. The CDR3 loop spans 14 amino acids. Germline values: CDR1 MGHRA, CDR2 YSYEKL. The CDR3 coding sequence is TGCGCCAGCAGCCAAGATCGTTCCATACAGGGTCCGTTCTTC. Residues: CASSQDRSIQGPFF.